This TCR beta chain was captured in a study of neoadjuvant anti-PD-1 for oral cavity cancer (dated by TCRdb to the early 2020s). Concerning the study at large: Before undergoing curative-intent surgical resection, most patients got three to four biweekly nivolumab doses at 3 mg/kg. For patients who did not progress, a fourth nivolumab dose was given around day 43, followed by definitive surgical resection on days 50-56. Patients with complete response, partial response or stable disease by RECIST 1.1 were defined as responders, whereas patients with progression were defined as non-responders. There were about a dozen patients in the parent correlative cohort, and the response rate was more than 25%. General findings and caveats noted by the study authors: Only a few patients per response group were included in the TCR analyses, and larger cohorts for validation were called for by the authors. After neoadjuvant nivolumab, significantly higher T cell clonality (Gini index) was found within PBMCs in non-responders than in responders. Higher pretreatment blood TCRbeta clonality and lower post-treatment tumor TCRbeta clonality were correlated with higher pretreatment blood Treg/Th17 ratios.

For deep sequencing, PBMC libraries mostly used about 490 ng of input genomic DNA, with six replicates for each sample. Following the manufacturer's instructions, the team built TCRbeta libraries using the immunoSEQ hsTCRbeta kit. Sequencing of the completed libraries took place using an Illumina NovaSeq 6000 S4 flow cell after they had been pooled to 2.5 to 3.5 nM. As for how the authors treated the data: The immunoSEQ Analyzer handled quality control and preprocessing of the raw data. The analysis was restricted to productive rearrangements, with each unique CDR3 amino acid sequence defining a clonotype. Repertoire clonality was estimated as the Gini-Simpson index, which was calculated using the R package tcR. Student's t test was used to compare Gini indices, while Pearson correlation assessed associations with tumor size change. Sourced from immuneACCESS, this table was stored by TCRdb with only in-frame sequences that have V and J called. A share of the clones is absent; for the studies checked, an unresolved V gene accounts for under half, and the remainder has no known explanation. V, J and clone size derive from that table, while D and trimming were established from the DNA sequence. The table for this sample lists roughly 67,000 clones; over 70% of them were counted only once. The top ten clones comprise 3% to 3.5% of the sample.

Sample time point, as interpreted from the label and publication: before neoadjuvant nivolumab. Patients had been newly diagnosed with stage II-IVA oral cavity squamous cell carcinoma, and no prior systemic or radiation treatment had been given to the patients. The cohort consisted of patients with HPV-negative, locally advanced oral cavity squamous cell carcinoma. Peripheral blood mononuclear cells were analyzed directly and were not maintained or expanded in culture. The samples were obtained from a longitudinal correlative study of a single-arm phase II trial testing neoadjuvant nivolumab in oral cavity squamous cell carcinoma. Genomic DNA-based TCRbeta sequencing was performed on subject-matched pre- and post-treatment PBMCs and tumors from three responders and three non-responders. Peripheral blood mononuclear cells were collected once before nivolumab treatment and again after treatment, at the time of surgery. The Maxwell RSC DNA from Cells kit was used to extract genomic DNA from PBMCs.

For this clone: The antigen it binds to is not known. No per-base quality is available; no much larger clone lies one base away.

Trimming costs V 0 bases and J 8 bases, and their ends lie 7 bases apart. The CDR3 has 12 amino acids, counting the end cysteine and phenylalanine. This entry keeps only the CDR3 DNA: 36 bases, framed from base 1. CDR1 SNHLY and CDR2 FYNNEI are derived from the germline V gene. The sequence is built from TRBV2 and TRBJ1-2; the D segment cannot be called with confidence. The starting material was PBMCs, obtained before nivolumab (anti-PD-1) treatment. The clonotype originates from a person aged 35 to 85 with oral cavity squamous cell carcinoma. The CDR3 has the sequence CASSEAVGGYTF. The DNA sequence is TGTGCCAGCAGTGAAGCGGTCGGAGGCTACACCTTC.